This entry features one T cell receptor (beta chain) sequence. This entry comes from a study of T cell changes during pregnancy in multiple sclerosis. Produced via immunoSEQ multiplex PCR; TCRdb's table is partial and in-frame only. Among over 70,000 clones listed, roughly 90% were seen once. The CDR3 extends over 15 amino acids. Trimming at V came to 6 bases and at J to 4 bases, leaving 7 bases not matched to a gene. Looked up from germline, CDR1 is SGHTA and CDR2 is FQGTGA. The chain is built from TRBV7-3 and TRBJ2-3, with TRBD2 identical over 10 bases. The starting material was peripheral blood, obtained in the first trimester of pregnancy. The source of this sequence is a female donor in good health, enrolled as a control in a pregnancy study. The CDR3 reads CASSHSGGAADTQYF. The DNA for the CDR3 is TGTGCCAGCAGTCACAGCGGGGGGGCAGCAGATACGCAGTATTTT.